This T cell receptor beta chain was recorded in a study of T-cell reconstitution after alpha-beta-depleted transplantation in children. Preparation of the TCRbeta library used unique molecular identifiers. TCRdb independently ran MiXCR on the PCR reads; one entry per CDR3 protein. The sample lists 540,000 or so distinct CDR3 sequences; 20% to 25% were seen once. CDR1 is MNHEY, CDR2 SVGAGI, per germline. The CDR3 has 14 residues. The V end was cut by 4 bases, the J end by 5 bases, with 14 bases between. V usage is TRBV6-5 and J usage is TRBJ1-2; D is perhaps TRBD1 (5 bases). The sample consisted of PBMCs, mostly from graft donor cells, taken 360 days after TCRalphabeta/CD19-depleted stem cell transplant. The clonotype was recovered from a boy younger than two who had a stem cell transplant for acute myeloid leukemia, so the T cells may come from the graft donor. The CDR3 DNA follows: TGTGCCAGCAGTTGGGCTGAGGGGTTTTATGGCTACACCTTC. This gives the protein CASSWAEGFYGYTF.